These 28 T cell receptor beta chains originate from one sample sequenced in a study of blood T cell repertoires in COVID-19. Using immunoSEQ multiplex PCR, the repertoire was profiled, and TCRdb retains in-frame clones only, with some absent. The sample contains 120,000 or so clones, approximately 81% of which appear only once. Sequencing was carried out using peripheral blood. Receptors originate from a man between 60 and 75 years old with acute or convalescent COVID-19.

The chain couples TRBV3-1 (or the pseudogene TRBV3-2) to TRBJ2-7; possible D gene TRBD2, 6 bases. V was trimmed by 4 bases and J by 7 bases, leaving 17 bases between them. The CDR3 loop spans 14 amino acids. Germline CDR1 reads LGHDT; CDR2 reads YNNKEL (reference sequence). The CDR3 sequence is CASSPPPGVGEQYF. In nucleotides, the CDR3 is TGTGCCAGCAGCCCCCCCCCGGGAGTGGGTGAGCAGTACTTC.

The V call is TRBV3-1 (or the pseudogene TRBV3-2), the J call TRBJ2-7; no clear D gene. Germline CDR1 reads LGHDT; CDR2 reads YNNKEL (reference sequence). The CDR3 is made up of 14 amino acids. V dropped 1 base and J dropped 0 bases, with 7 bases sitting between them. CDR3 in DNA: TGTGCCAGCAGCCAAGGCGGTATCTCCTACGAGCAGTACTTC. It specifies CASSQGGISYEQYF.

The CDR3 reads CASSLSSGGTDTQYF. In nucleotides, the CDR3 is TGTGCCAGCAGCTTATCTAGCGGGGGGACAGATACGCAGTATTTT. This chain joins TRBV7-2 and TRBJ2-3; 11 positions match TRBD2. CDR3 length: 15 residues. V was pared by 2 bases and J by 3 bases, with 1 base of the junction left unmatched. Germline loops: CDR1 SGHTA, CDR2 FQGNSA.

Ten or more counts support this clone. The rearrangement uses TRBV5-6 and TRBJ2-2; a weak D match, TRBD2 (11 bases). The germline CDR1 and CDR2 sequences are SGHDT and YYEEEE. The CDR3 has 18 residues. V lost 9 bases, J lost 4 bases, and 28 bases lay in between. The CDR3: CATGTGVTSGAGTGELFF. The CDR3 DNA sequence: TGTGCCACTGGGACAGGGGTGACTAGCGGGGCTGGCACCGGGGAGCTGTTTTTT.

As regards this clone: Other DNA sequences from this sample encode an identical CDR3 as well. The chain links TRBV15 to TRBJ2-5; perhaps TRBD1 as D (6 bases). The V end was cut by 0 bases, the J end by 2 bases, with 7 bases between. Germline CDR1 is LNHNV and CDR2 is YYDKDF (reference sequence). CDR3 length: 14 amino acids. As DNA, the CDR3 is TGTGCCACCAGCAGAGACAGGGGTCAAGAGACCCAGTACTTC. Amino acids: CATSRDRGQETQYF.

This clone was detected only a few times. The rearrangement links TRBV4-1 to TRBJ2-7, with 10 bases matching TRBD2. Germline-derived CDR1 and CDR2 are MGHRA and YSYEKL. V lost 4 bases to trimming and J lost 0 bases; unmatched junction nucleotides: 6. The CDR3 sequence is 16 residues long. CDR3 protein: CASSRTGTSVSYEQYF. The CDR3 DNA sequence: TGCGCCAGCAGCCGAACCGGGACTAGCGTCTCCTACGAGCAGTACTTC.

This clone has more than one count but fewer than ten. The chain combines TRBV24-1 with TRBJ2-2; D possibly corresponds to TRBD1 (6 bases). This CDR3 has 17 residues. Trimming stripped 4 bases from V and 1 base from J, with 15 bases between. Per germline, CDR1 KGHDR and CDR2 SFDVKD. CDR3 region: CATSDTDRLGNTGELFF. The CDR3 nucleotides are TGTGCCACCAGTGACACCGACAGGTTAGGGAACACCGGGGAGCTGTTTTTT.

Here the CDR3 reads CASRQGINQPQHF. The CDR3 DNA follows: TGTGCCAGCAGACAGGGGATCAATCAGCCCCAGCATTTT. V gene TRBV6-5 combines with J gene TRBJ1-5, with 7 positions matching TRBD1. This CDR3 comprises 13 residues. CDR1 is MNHEY, CDR2 SVGAGI, per germline. Germline trimming cut 6 bases from V and 3 bases from J; bases unmatched to any gene: 2.

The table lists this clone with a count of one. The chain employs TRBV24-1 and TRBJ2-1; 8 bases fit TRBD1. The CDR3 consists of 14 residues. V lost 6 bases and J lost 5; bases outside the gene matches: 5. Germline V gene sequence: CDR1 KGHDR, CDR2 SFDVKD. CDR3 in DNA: TGTGCCACCAGTCCCAGGGGGCAGCACAATGAGCAGTTCTTC. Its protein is CATSPRGQHNEQFF.

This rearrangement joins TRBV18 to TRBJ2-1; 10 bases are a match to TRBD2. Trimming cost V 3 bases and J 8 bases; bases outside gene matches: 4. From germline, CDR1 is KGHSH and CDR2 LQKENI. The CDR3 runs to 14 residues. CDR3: CASSPGLAIDEQFF. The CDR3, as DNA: TGTGCCAGCTCACCGGGACTAGCGATCGATGAGCAGTTCTTC.

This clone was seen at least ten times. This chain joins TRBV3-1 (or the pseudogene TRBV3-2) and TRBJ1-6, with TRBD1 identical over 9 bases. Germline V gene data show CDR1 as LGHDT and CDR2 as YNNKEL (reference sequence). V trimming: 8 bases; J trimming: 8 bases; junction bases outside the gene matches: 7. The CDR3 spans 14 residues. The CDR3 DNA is TGTGCCAGCTCTGTGAGGACAGGGGATTCACCCCTCCACTTT. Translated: CASSVRTGDSPLHF.

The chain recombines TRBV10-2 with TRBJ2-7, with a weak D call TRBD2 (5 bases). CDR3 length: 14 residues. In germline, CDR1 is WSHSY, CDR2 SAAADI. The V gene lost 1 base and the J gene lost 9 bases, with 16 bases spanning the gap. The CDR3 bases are TGCGCCAGCAGTGAGTTACAGACCGGGGTTGTGCAGTACTTC. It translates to CASSELQTGVVQYF.

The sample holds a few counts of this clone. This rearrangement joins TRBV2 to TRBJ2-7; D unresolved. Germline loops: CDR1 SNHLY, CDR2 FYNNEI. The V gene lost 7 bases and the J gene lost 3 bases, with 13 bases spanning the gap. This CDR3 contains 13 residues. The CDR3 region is CASTRSGFYEQYF. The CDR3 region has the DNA TGTGCCAGCACTAGAAGTGGGTTCTACGAGCAGTACTTC.

The CDR3, as DNA: TGTGCCAGCAGCCCAAGAATTGGGCAGTACAATGAGCAGTTCTTC. Translation: CASSPRIGQYNEQFF. The chain employs TRBV5-6 and TRBJ2-1, with D unclear. The germline V gene encodes CDR1 SGHDT and CDR2 YYEEEE. The CDR3 runs to 15 residues. The V end was cut by 4 bases, the J end by 4 bases, with 15 bases between.

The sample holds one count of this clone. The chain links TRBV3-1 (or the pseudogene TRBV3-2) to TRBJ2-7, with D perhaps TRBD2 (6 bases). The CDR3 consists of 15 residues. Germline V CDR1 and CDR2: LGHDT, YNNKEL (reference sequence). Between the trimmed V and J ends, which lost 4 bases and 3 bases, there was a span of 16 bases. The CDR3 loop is CASSPSVGGGYEQYF. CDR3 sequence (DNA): TGTGCCAGCAGCCCCTCCGTCGGGGGTGGCTACGAGCAGTACTTC.

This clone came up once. The CDR3 spells CASSLVIYNSPLHF. The CDR3 nucleotides are TGTGCCAGCAGCTTGGTTATCTATAATTCACCCCTCCACTTT. This chain links TRBV5-5 with TRBJ1-6; D remains ambiguous. There are 14 residues in the CDR3. The ends were cut back, 0 bases at V and 3 bases at J, with 4 bases in the middle. The V gene's germline CDR1 is SGHKS and CDR2 YYEKEE (reference sequence).

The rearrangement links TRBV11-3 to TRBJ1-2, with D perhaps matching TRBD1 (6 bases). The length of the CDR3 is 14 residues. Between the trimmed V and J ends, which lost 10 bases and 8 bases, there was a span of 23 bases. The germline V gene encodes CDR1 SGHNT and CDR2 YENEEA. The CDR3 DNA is TGTGCCACCTATGGACAAAACAGGGTCGGCGGCTACACCTTC. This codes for CATYGQNRVGGYTF.

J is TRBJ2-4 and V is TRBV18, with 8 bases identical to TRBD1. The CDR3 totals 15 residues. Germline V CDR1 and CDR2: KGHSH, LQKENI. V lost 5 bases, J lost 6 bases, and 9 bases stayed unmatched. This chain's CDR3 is CASSISGGAGNIQYF. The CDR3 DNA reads TGTGCCAGCTCAATATCAGGGGGCGCGGGAAACATTCAGTACTTC.

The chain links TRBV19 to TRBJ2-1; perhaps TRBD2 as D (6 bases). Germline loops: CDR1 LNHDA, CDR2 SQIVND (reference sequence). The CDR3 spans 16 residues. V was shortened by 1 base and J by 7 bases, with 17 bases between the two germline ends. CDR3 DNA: TGTGCCAGTAGTATAGGTTCTCCAGCGGGTAGGAATGAGCAGTTCTTC. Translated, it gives CASSIGSPAGRNEQFF.

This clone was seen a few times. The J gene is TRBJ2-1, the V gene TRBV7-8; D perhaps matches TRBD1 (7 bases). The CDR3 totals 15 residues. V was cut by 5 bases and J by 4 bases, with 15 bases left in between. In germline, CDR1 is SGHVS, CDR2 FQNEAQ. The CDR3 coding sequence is TGTGCCAGCAGCCCACAGGGGCTAGCGTACAATGAGCAGTTCTTC. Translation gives CASSPQGLAYNEQFF.

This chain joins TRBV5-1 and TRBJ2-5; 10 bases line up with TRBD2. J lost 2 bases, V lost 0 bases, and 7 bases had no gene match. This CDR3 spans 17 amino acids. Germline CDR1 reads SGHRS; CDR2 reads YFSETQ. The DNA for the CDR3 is TGCGCCAGCAGCTTGGCCCCCAGCGGGGGGGGTCAAGAGACCCAGTACTTC. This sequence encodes CASSLAPSGGGQETQYF.

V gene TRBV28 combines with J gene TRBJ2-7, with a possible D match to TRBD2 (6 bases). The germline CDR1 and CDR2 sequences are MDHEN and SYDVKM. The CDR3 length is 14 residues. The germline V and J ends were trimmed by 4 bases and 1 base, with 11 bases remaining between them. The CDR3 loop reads CASSSPGLSYEQYF. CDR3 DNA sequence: TGTGCCAGCAGTTCTCCGGGACTTTCCTACGAGCAGTACTTC. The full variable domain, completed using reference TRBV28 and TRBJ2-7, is DVKVTQSSRYLVKRTGEKVFLECVQDMDHENMFWYRQDPGLGLRLIYFSYDVKMKEKGDIPEGYSVSREKKERFSLILESASTNQTSMYLCASSSPGLSYEQYFGPGTRLTVT.

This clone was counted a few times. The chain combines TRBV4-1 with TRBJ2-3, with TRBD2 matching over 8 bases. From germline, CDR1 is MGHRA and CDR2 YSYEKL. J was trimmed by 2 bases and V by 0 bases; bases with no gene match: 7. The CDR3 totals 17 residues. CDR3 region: CASSQDGASGPTDTQYF. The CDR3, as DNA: TGCGCCAGCAGCCAAGATGGGGCTAGCGGGCCCACAGATACGCAGTATTTT.

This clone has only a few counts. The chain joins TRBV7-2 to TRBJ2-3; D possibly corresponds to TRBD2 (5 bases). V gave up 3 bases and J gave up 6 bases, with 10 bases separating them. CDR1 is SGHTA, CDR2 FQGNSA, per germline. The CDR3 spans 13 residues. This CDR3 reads CASSFTSVDTQYF. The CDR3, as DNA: TGTGCCAGCAGCTTCACTAGTGTCGATACGCAGTATTTT.

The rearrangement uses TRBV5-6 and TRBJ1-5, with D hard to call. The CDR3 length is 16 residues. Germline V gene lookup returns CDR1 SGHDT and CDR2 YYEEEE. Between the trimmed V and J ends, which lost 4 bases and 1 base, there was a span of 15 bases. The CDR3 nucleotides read TGTGCCAGCAGCCCCAGGCGGGGAGGGAGCAATCAGCCCCAGCATTTT. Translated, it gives CASSPRRGGSNQPQHF.

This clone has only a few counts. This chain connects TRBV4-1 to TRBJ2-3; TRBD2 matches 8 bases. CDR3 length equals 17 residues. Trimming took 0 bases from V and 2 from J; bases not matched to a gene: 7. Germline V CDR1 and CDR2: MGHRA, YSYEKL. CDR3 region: CASSQEYGGASTDTQYF. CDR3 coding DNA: TGCGCCAGCAGCCAAGAATACGGGGGGGCCTCCACAGATACGCAGTATTTT.

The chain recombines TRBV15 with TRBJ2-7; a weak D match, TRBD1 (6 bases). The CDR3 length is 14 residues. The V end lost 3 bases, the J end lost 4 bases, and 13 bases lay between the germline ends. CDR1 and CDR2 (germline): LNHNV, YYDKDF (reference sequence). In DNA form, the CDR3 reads TGTGCCACCAGCAGGGAGACAGGAGAGTACGAGCAGTACTTC. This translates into CATSRETGEYEQYF.

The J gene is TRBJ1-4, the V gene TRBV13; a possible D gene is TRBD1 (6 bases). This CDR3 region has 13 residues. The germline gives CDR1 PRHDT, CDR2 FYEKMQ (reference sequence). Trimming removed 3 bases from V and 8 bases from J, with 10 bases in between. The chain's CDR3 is CASSLAGEEKLFF. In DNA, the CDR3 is TGTGCCAGCAGCTTGGCAGGGGAGGAAAAACTGTTTTTT.